The 7 T cell receptor beta chains below all came from one sample that was sequenced in a study of cytomegalovirus exposure and HLA in healthy donors. Primers for the PCR totalled 60 Vbeta and 13 Jbeta. The protocol was immunoSEQ multiplex PCR, while the TCRdb copy is restricted to in-frame clones and leaves out a portion. The sample data list fewer than 50,000 clones. Specimen: PBMCs. These TCRs come from a male donor in good health and CMV-seronegative.

CDR3 sequence: CASRTGITSYEQYF. CDR3 DNA: TGTGCCAGCAGGACAGGTATCACCTCCTACGAGCAGTACTTC. The V gene is TRBV2, the J gene TRBJ2-7, with D perhaps TRBD1 (6 bases). The V and J ends lost 6 bases and 0 bases respectively, with 12 bases between them. Germline CDR1 is SNHLY and CDR2 is FYNNEI. The CDR3 runs to 14 residues.

The chain joins TRBV25-1 to TRBJ2-3, with a possible D match to TRBD1 (5 bases). The CDR3 is made up of 14 amino acids. V was clipped by 5 bases and J by 2 bases, with 11 bases between them. CDR1 and CDR2 (germline): MGHDK, SYGVNS. CDR3 DNA sequence: TGTGCCAGCAGTCTGGACATAAACACAGATACGCAGTATTTT. It codes for CASSLDINTDTQYF.

This chain joins TRBV19 and TRBJ2-7; D unclear. The CDR3 runs 11 residues. V lost 7 bases and J 6 bases, leaving 10 bases between the germline ends. Germline CDR1 reads LNHDA; CDR2 reads SQIVND (reference sequence). In DNA form, the CDR3 reads TGTGCCAGTACTTCCCTCGGCGAGCAGTACTTC. Residues: CASTSLGEQYF. The variable domain in full, completed from reference TRBV19 and TRBJ2-7, reads DGGITQSPKYLFRKEGQNVTLSCEQNLNHDAMYWYRQDPGQGLRLIYYSQIVNDFQKGDIAEGYSVSREKKESFPLTVTSAQKNPTAFYLCASTSLGEQYFGPGTRLTVT.

J is TRBJ1-2 and V is TRBV28, with D perhaps TRBD1 (6 bases). V shed 3 bases and J shed 5 bases, with 16 bases lying between them. The CDR3 extends over 15 amino acids. Germline CDR1 is MDHEN and CDR2 is SYDVKM. The CDR3 sequence is CASSFRGAPPYGYTF. The CDR3 DNA is TGTGCCAGCAGTTTTCGGGGGGCGCCCCCTTATGGCTACACCTTC.

Here the CDR3 reads CASSTTGIENEAFF. The CDR3 bases are TGTGCCAGCAGTACCACAGGGATTGAGAATGAAGCTTTCTTT. This sequence joins TRBV6-6 and TRBJ1-1; TRBD1 might be the D (6 bases). The CDR3 runs 14 residues. V gave up 5 bases and J gave up 7 bases, with 17 bases separating them. The V gene's germline CDR1 is MNHNY and CDR2 SVGAGI (reference sequence).

A word on this clone: This sample also contains other DNA sequences that code for the same CDR3. This rearrangement joins TRBV7-9 to TRBJ1-2; TRBD1 matches at 10 bases. The CDR3 consists of 17 residues. Trimming at V came to 2 bases and at J to 7 bases, leaving 13 bases not matched to a gene. The germline gives CDR1 SEHNR, CDR2 FQNEAQ (reference sequence). The CDR3 spells CASSLTTGGPVIGGYTF. For the CDR3, the DNA is TGTGCCAGCAGCTTAACGACAGGGGGCCCGGTTATAGGTGGCTACACCTTC.

Worth noting for this clone: Other DNA variants within this sample encode the same CDR3. The CDR3 DNA reads as TGTGCCAGCAGCGTAGCCCCCGTGAACACTGAAGCTTTCTTT. This encodes CASSVAPVNTEAFF. The chain recombines TRBV9 with TRBJ1-1; D remains unclear. The CDR3 extends over 14 amino acids. Looked up from germline, CDR1 is SGDLS and CDR2 is YYNGEE. Trimming shortened V by 0 bases and J by 0 bases, and 6 bases separated the two germline ends.